The subject of this entry is one T cell receptor beta chain. The entry originates in a study of control samples from healthy donors and cancer patients. Assay: immunoSEQ multiplex PCR; the TCRdb copy retains only in-frame clones and omits some. The top ten hold 1.2% to 1.5% of the sample, which has 150,000 to 200,000 clones, 90% to 95% seen once. The CDR3 spans 14 residues. The V end lost 2 bases, the J end lost 4 bases, and 10 bases lay between the germline ends. The germline V gene has CDR1 MNHNY and CDR2 SVGAGI (reference sequence). The chain couples TRBV6-6 to TRBJ2-3; D gene ambiguous. This receptor was identified in a woman aged 18-30 years in good health. Sequenced sample: blood. CDR3 nucleotide sequence: TGTGCCAGCAGTTACGGCAGTCCAGCAGATACGCAGTATTTT. It specifies CASSYGSPADTQYF.